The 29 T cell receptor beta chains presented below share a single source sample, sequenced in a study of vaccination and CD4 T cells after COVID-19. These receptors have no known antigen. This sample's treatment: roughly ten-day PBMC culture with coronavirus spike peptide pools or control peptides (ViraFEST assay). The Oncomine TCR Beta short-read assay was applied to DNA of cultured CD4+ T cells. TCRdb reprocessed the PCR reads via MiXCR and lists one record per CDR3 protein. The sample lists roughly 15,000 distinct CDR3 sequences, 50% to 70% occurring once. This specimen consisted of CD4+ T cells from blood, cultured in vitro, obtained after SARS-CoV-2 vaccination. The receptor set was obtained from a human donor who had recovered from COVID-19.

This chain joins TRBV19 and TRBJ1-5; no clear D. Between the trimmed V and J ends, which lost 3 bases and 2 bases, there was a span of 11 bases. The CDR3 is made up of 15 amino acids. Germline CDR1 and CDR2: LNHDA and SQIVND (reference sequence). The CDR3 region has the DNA TGTGCCAGTAGTATGAGGGCTGGGGGCAATCAGCCCCAGCATTTT. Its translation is CASSMRAGGNQPQHF. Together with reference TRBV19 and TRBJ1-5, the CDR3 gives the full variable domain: DGGITQSPKYLFRKEGQNVTLSCEQNLNHDAMYWYRQDPGQGLRLIYYSQIVNDFQKGDIAEGYSVSREKKESFPLTVTSAQKNPTAFYLCASSMRAGGNQPQHFGDGTRLSIL.

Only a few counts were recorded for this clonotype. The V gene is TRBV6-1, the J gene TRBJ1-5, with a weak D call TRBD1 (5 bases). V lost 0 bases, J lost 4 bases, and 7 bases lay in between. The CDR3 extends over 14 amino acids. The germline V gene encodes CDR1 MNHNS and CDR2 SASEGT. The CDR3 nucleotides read TGTGCCAGCAGTGAAGCCAGGGTAAATCAGCCCCAGCATTTT. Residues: CASSEARVNQPQHF.

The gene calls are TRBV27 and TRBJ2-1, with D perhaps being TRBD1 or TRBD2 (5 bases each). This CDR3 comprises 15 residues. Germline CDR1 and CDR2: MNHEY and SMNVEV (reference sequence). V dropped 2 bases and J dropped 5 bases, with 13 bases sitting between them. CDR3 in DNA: TGTGCCAGCAGTTTACTGGGGACCCTAAACAATGAGCAGTTCTTC. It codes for CASSLLGTLNNEQFF.

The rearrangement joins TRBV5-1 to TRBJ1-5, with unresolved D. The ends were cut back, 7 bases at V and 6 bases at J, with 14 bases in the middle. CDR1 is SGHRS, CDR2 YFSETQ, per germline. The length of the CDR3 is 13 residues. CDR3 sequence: CASQSNSCQPQHF. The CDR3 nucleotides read TGCGCCAGCCAGAGTAATAGTTGTCAGCCCCAGCATTTT.

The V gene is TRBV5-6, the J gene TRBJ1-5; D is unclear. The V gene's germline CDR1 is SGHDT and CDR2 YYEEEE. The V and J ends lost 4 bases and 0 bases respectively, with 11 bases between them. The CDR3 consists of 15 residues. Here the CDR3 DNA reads TGTGCCAGCAGCCCCGGACTGTATAGCAATCAGCCCCAGCATTTT. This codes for CASSPGLYSNQPQHF.

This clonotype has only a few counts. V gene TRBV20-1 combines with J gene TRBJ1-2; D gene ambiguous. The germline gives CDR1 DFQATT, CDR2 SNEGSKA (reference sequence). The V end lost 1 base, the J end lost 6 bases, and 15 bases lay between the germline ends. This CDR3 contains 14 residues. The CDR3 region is CSARGAQVGHGYTF. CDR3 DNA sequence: TGCAGTGCTAGAGGGGCCCAGGTTGGGCATGGCTACACCTTC.

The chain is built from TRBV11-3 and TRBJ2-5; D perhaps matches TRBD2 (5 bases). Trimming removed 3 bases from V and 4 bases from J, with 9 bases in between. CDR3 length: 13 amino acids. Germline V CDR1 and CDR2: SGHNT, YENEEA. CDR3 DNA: TGTGCCAGCAGCTTTTCGAGGGCAGAGACCCAGTACTTC. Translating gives CASSFSRAETQYF. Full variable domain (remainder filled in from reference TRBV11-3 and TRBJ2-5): EAGVVQSPRYKIIEKKQPVAFWCNPISGHNTLYWYLQNLGQGPELLIRYENEEAVDDSQLPKDRFSAERLKGVDSTLKIQPAELGDSAVYLCASSFSRAETQYFGPGTRLLVL.

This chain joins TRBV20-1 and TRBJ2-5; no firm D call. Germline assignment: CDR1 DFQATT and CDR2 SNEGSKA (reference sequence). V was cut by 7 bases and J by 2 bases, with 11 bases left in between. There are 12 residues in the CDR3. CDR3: CSVFQRQETQYF. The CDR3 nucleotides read TGCAGTGTATTTCAGCGTCAAGAGACCCAGTACTTC.

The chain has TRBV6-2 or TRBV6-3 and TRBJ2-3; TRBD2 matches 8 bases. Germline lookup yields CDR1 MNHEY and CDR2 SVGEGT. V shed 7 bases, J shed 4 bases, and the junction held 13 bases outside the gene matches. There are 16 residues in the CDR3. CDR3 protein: CASTPRKAGGPDTQYF. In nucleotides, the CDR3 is TGTGCCAGCACCCCCAGGAAGGCGGGAGGACCAGATACGCAGTATTTT.

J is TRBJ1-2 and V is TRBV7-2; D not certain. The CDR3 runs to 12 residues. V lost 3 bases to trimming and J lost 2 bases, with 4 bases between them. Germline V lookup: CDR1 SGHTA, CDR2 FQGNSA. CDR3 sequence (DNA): TGTGCCAGCAGCTTTGAGAACTATGGCTACACCTTC. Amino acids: CASSFENYGYTF.

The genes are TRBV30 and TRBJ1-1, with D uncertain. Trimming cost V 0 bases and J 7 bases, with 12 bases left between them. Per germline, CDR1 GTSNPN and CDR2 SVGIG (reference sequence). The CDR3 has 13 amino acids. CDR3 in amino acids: CAWSVRLGSEAFF. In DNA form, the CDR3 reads TGTGCCTGGAGTGTACGGCTAGGAAGTGAAGCTTTCTTT.

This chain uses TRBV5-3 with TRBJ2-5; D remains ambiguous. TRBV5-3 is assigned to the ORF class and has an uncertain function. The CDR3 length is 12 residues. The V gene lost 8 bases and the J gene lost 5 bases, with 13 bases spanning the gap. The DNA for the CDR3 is TGTGCCAGCAGCCCGATAGTGGAGACCCAGTACTTC. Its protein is CASSPIVETQYF.

The CDR3, as DNA: TGTGCCAATAGATCAGGGGGCCCAAATCTCTATGGCTACACCTTC. Amino acid sequence: CANRSGGPNLYGYTF. The rearrangement links TRBV2 to TRBJ1-2, with 8 bases matching TRBD1. Germline CDR1 and CDR2: SNHLY and FYNNEI. The CDR3 totals 15 residues. With 10 bases clipped from V and 4 bases from J, the junction kept 14 bases outside the gene matches. The full variable domain, rest sourced from reference TRBV2 and TRBJ1-2, is EPEVTQTPSHQVTQMGQEVILRCVPISNHLYFYWYRQILGQKVEFLVSFYNNEISEKSEIFDDQFSVERPDGSNFTLKIRSTKLEDSAMYFCANRSGGPNLYGYTFGSGTRLTVV.

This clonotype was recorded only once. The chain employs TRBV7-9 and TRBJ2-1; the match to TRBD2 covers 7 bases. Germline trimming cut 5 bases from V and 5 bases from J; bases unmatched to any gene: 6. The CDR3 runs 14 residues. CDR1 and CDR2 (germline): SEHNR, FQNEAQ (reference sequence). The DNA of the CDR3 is TGTGCCAGCAGCCCTACACTAGCGCACAATGAGCAGTTCTTC. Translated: CASSPTLAHNEQFF.

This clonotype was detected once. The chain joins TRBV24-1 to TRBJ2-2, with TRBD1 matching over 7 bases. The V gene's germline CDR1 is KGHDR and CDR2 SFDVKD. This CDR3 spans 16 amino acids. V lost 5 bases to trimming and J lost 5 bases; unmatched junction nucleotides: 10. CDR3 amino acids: CATSGSTGSVTGELFF. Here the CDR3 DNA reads TGTGCCACCAGTGGGTCGACAGGGTCTGTGACCGGGGAGCTGTTTTTT.

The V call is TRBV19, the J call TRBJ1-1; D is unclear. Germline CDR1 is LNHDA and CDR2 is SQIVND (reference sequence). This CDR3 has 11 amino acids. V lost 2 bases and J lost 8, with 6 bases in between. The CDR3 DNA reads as TGTGCCAGTAGTATAAGGGAGGAAGCTTTCTTT. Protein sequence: CASSIREEAFF. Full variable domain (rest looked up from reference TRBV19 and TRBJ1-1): DGGITQSPKYLFRKEGQNVTLSCEQNLNHDAMYWYRQDPGQGLRLIYYSQIVNDFQKGDIAEGYSVSREKKESFPLTVTSAQKNPTAFYLCASSIREEAFFGQGTRLTVV.

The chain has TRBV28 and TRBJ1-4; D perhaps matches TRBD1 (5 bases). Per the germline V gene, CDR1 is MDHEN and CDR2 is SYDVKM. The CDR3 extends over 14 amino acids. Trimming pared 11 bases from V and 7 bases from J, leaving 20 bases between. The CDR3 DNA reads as TGTGCCGGATCGCAGACAGCGCTAGGTGAAAAACTGTTTTTT. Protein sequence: CAGSQTALGEKLFF.

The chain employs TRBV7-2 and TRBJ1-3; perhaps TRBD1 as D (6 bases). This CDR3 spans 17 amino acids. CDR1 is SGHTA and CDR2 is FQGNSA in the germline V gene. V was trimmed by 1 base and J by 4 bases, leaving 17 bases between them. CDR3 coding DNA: TGTGCCAGCAGCTTAGGCCAACCGGGGGCCGCCGGAAACACCATATATTTT. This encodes CASSLGQPGAAGNTIYF.

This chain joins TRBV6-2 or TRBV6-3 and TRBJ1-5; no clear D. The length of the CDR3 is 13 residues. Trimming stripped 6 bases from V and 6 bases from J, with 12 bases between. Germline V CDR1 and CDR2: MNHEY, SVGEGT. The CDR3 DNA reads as TGTGCCAGCAGCGACAATGAGGTTCAGCCCCAGCATTTT. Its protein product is CASSDNEVQPQHF.

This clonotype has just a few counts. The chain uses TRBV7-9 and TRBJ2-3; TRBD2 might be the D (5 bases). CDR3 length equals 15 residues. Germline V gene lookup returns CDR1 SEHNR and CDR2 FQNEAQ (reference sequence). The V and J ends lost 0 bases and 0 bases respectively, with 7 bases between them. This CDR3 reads CASSLAAASTDTQYF. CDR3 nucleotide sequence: TGTGCCAGCAGCTTAGCAGCGGCTAGCACAGATACGCAGTATTTT. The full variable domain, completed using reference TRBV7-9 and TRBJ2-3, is DTGVSQNPRHKITKRGQNVTFRCDPISEHNRLYWYRQTLGQGPEFLTYFQNEAQLEKSRLLSDRFSAERPKGSFSTLEIQRTEQGDSAMYLCASSLAAASTDTQYFGPGTRLTVL.

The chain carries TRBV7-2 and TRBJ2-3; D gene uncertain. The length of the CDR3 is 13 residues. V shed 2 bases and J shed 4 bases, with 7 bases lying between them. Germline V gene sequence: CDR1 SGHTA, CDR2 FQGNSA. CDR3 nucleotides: TGTGCCAGCAGCTTACGAGTCCCAGATACGCAGTATTTT. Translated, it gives CASSLRVPDTQYF. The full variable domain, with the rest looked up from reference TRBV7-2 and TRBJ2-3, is GAGVSQSPSNKVTEKGKDVELRCDPISGHTALYWYRQSLGQGLEFLIYFQGNSAPDKSGLPSDRFSAERTGGSVSTLTIQRTQQEDSAVYLCASSLRVPDTQYFGPGTRLTVL.

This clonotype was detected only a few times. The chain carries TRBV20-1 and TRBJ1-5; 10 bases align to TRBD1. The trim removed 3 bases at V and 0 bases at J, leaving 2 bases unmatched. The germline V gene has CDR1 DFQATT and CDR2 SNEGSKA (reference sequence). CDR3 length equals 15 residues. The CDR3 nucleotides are TGCAGTGCTAGGGACAGGGGGTATAGCAATCAGCCCCAGCATTTT. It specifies CSARDRGYSNQPQHF.

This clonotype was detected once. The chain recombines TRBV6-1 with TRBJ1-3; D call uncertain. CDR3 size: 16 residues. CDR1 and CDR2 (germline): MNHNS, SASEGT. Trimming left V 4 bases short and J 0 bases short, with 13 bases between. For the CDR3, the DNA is TGTGCCAGCAGTGCCCCCCCCCCGTCCTCTGGAAACACCATATATTTT. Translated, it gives CASSAPPPSSGNTIYF.

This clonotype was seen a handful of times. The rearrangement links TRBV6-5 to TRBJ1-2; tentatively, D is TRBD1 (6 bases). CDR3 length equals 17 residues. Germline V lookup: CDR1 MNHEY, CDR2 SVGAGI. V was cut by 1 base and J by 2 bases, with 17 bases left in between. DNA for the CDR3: TGTGCCAGCAGTTACTTCAAAGCAGGGGACTCAAACTATGGCTACACCTTC. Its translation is CASSYFKAGDSNYGYTF.

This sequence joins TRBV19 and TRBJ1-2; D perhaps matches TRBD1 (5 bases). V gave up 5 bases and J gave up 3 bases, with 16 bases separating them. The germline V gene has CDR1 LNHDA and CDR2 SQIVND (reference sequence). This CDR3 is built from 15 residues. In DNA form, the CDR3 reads TGTGCCAGTAGTGCCGGGACGGATTCCCACTATGGCTACACCTTC. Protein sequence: CASSAGTDSHYGYTF.

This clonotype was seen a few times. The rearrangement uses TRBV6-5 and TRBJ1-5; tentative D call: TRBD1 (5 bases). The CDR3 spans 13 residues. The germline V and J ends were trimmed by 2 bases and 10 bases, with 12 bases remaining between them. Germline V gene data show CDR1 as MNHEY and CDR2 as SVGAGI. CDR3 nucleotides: TGTGCCAGCAGTTACGGGACCGGGAGTCCCCAGCATTTT. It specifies CASSYGTGSPQHF.

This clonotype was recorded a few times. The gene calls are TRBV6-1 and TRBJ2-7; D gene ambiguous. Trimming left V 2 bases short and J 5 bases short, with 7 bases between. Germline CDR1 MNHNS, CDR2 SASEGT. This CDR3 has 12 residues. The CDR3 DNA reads TGTGCCAGCAGTGAACTCCTCCACGAGCAGTACTTC. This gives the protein CASSELLHEQYF.

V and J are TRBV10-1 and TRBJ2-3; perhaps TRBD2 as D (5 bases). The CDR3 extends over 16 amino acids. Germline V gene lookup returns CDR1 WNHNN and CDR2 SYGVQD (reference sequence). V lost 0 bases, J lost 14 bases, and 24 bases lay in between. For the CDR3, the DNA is TGCGCCAGCAGTGAGTCGAATCCATCAGGACTGGGTTCGCTGTATTTT. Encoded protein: CASSESNPSGLGSLYF.

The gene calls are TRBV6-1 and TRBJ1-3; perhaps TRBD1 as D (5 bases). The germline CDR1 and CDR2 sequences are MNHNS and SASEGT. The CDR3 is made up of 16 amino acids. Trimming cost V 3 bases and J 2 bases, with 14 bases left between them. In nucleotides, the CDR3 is TGTGCCAGCAGTGATTGGGGGTCATCTACTGGAAACACCATATATTTT. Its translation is CASSDWGSSTGNTIYF.